This TCR beta chain was identified in a study of blood T cell repertoires in COVID-19. Data came from immunoSEQ multiplex PCR; TCRdb stores just in-frame clones and leaves some out. The data show over 350,000 clones, with more than 75% seen just once and roughly a tenth held by the top ten. This clone was observed a handful of times. Germline CDR1 and CDR2: MDHEN and SYDVKM. This CDR3 has 16 residues. V lost 3 bases and J 6 bases, leaving 18 bases between the germline ends. The chain combines TRBV28 with TRBJ1-5; D gene unclear. The sample taken for sequencing was PBMCs or T cells enriched from blood (not recorded which). The receptor's source is a woman aged 45-65 years who had recovered from COVID-19. CDR3 sequence (DNA): TGTGCCAGCAGTTTTTCCGACATATTTTTAAGTCAGCCCCAGCATTTT. Translation: CASSFSDIFLSQPQHF. The full variable domain, with the rest looked up from reference TRBV28 and TRBJ1-5, is DVKVTQSSRYLVKRTGEKVFLECVQDMDHENMFWYRQDPGLGLRLIYFSYDVKMKEKGDIPEGYSVSREKKERFSLILESASTNQTSMYLCASSFSDIFLSQPQHFGDGTRLSIL.